The 24 T cell receptor beta chains below were found in one sample sequenced in a study of T cells after yellow fever vaccination. TCRdb called the 5' RACE reads again in MiXCR, with one record for every CDR3 protein. The profile covers hundreds of thousands of distinct CDR3 sequences, with approximately 6% appearing a single time and 15% taken by the ten largest. The specimen was PBMCs, collected 5 days after the yellow fever booster vaccination. These receptors came from a man aged 30-40 years who received the YFV17D yellow fever vaccine.

This clonotype showed up many times. The V gene is TRBV5-1, the J gene TRBJ1-1, with unresolved D. Germline CDR1 reads SGHRS; CDR2 reads YFSETQ. V lost 5 bases and J 3 bases, leaving 11 bases between the germline ends. This CDR3 is built from 13 residues. The CDR3 sequence: CASSHGRYTEAFF. The CDR3 coding sequence is TGCGCCAGCAGTCACGGCAGATACACTGAAGCTTTCTTT.

This clonotype was observed a few times. The chain couples TRBV29-1 to TRBJ1-1, with 7 bases that match TRBD1. Germline lookup yields CDR1 SQVTM and CDR2 ANQGSEA. There are 15 residues in the CDR3. V trimming: 6 bases; J trimming: 1 base; junction bases outside the gene matches: 11. The CDR3 loop reads CSVRDRRQGNTEAFF. The DNA for the CDR3 is TGCAGCGTCCGGGACCGTCGACAGGGGAACACTGAAGCTTTCTTT.

The rearrangement uses TRBV3-1 and TRBJ2-5; 9 bases align to TRBD2. The CDR3 length is 16 residues. V was clipped by 1 base and J by 4 bases; unmatched bases: 7. CDR1 LGHDT and CDR2 YNNKEL come from the germline V gene (reference sequence). The CDR3, as DNA: TGTGCCAGCAGCCAAGCTCCGGGACTAGCAGGAGAGACCCAGTACTTC. It yields the protein CASSQAPGLAGETQYF.

This clonotype has just a few counts. This sequence joins TRBV19 and TRBJ1-4; D unclear. Germline CDR1 reads LNHDA; CDR2 reads SQIVND (reference sequence). Trimming left V 5 bases short and J 0 bases short, with 10 bases between. The CDR3 consists of 15 residues. For the CDR3, the DNA is TGTGCCAGTAGTCCATCGCTCGCAACTAATGAAAAACTGTTTTTT. Amino acids: CASSPSLATNEKLFF.

The chain carries TRBV20-1 and TRBJ2-7; 7 bases map to TRBD2. The length of the CDR3 is 14 residues. J gave up 4 bases and V 6 bases, and 12 bases lay outside the gene matches. Germline values: CDR1 DFQATT, CDR2 SNEGSKA (reference sequence). DNA of the CDR3: TGCAGTGCCACCATGGGGGGGTGGGGATACGAGCAGTACTTC. Residues: CSATMGGWGYEQYF.

In this sample, this clonotype turned up a few times. This chain connects TRBV12-3 or TRBV12-4 to TRBJ2-7, with TRBD1 matching 7 bases. CDR3 length: 14 residues. Unmatched junction bases numbered 9, after V lost 6 bases and J lost 4 bases. The CDR3 reads CASRARDRVYEQYF. In nucleotides, the CDR3 is TGTGCCAGCAGAGCCCGGGACAGAGTTTACGAGCAGTACTTC.

J is TRBJ2-1 and V is TRBV4-3; D not resolved. The germline V and J ends were trimmed by 0 bases and 0 bases, with 15 bases remaining between them. The CDR3 is 18 residues long. CDR1 and CDR2 from the germline V gene are LGHNA and YSLEER. CDR3 nucleotide sequence: TGCGCCAGCAGCCAAGAGTCTTATACCGAGAGCTCCTACAATGAGCAGTTCTTC. Its translation: CASSQESYTESSYNEQFF.

V gene TRBV20-1 combines with J gene TRBJ1-2; 7 nucleotides line up with TRBD1. The CDR3 totals 12 residues. The germline V gene encodes CDR1 DFQATT and CDR2 SNEGSKA (reference sequence). V lost 3 bases and J lost 7; bases outside the gene matches: 5. The CDR3 loop is CSASPTGVGYTF. The DNA for the CDR3 is TGCAGTGCTAGCCCCACAGGGGTTGGCTACACCTTC.

This clonotype was detected ten times or more. The genes are TRBV12-3 or TRBV12-4 and TRBJ2-3; 11 bases agree with TRBD2. The CDR3 is made up of 14 amino acids. J gave up 8 bases and V 6 bases, and 7 bases lay outside the gene matches. CDR3 residues: CASSDSGRAGTQYF. CDR3 sequence (DNA): TGTGCCAGCAGCGATAGCGGGAGGGCCGGTACGCAGTATTTT.

CDR3 nucleotides: TGCAGTGCTAGAGCCCGGGACGTGAGCTCCTACGAGCAGTACTTC. As protein: CSARARDVSSYEQYF. V gene TRBV20-1 combines with J gene TRBJ2-7; either TRBD1 or TRBD2 may supply D (5 bases each). CDR1 and CDR2 (germline): DFQATT, SNEGSKA (reference sequence). This CDR3 contains 15 residues. V was cut by 1 base and J by 0 bases, with 13 bases left in between.

This clonotype was detected ten times or more. The chain couples TRBV7-2 to TRBJ1-2; 7 nucleotides align to TRBD1. Germline V lookup: CDR1 SGHTA, CDR2 FQGNSA. Germline trimming cut 1 base from V and 4 bases from J; bases unmatched to any gene: 6. The CDR3 is 15 amino acids. CDR3 in DNA: TGTGCCAGCAGCTTAGAAGGGGGCGGCAGCTATGGCTACACCTTC. Translating gives CASSLEGGGSYGYTF.

This clonotype has at least ten counts. This chain connects TRBV30 to TRBJ1-6; TRBD1 matches at 7 bases. J lost 8 bases, V lost 5 bases, and 3 bases had no gene match. CDR1 and CDR2 (germline): GTSNPN, SVGIG (reference sequence). CDR3 length: 12 amino acids. The CDR3 sequence is CAWGDSYSPLHF. For the CDR3, the DNA is TGTGCCTGGGGGGACAGTTATTCACCCCTCCACTTT. Full variable domain (remainder filled in from reference TRBV30 and TRBJ1-6): SQTIHQWPATLVQPVGSPLSLECTVEGTSNPNLYWYRQAAGRGLQLLFYSVGIGQISSEVPQNLSASRPQDRQFILSSKKLLLSDSGFYLCAWGDSYSPLHFGNGTRLTVT.

This clonotype occurred many times. The chain links TRBV29-1 to TRBJ2-3; D is unclear. Germline V CDR1 and CDR2: SQVTM, ANQGSEA. This CDR3 has 11 residues. With 7 bases removed from V and 3 bases from J, the gap between germline ends came to 8 bases. Here the CDR3 DNA reads TGCAGCGCCCTGCGGACAGATACGCAGTATTTT. Amino acid sequence: CSALRTDTQYF.

The chain combines TRBV20-1 with TRBJ1-5; D perhaps matches TRBD1 (5 bases). This CDR3 is 14 amino acids long. Germline V gene lookup returns CDR1 DFQATT and CDR2 SNEGSKA (reference sequence). Trimming left V 1 base short and J 2 bases short, with 9 bases between. CDR3 region: CSARVRGGNQPQHF. In DNA, the CDR3 is TGCAGTGCTAGAGTTCGAGGGGGCAATCAGCCCCAGCATTTT.

To note about this clonotype: A read error may explain this, as a much larger clone is one base away. The chain joins TRBV29-1 to TRBJ1-1; D remains ambiguous. The V gene lost 6 bases and the J gene lost 3 bases, with 14 bases spanning the gap. Germline V gives CDR1 SQVTM, CDR2 ANQGSEA. The length of the CDR3 is 13 residues. The CDR3 sequence: CSVLLRWDTEAFF. The DNA of the CDR3 is TGCAGCGTCCTTTTGAGGTGGGACACTGAAGCTTTCTTT.

This clonotype occurred a few times. V usage is TRBV14 and J usage is TRBJ2-7; the match to TRBD1 covers 10 bases. The V and J ends lost 1 base and 2 bases, in that order; junction bases with no gene match: 2. The CDR3 totals 15 residues. CDR1 SGHDN and CDR2 FVKESK come from the germline V gene. The CDR3 reads CASSQGQGAAYEQYF. DNA of the CDR3: TGTGCCAGCAGCCAAGGACAGGGGGCCGCCTACGAGCAGTACTTC.

This clonotype was picked up many times. This chain joins TRBV6-5 and TRBJ1-1, with 7 bases aligning to TRBD1. The ends lost 0 bases at V and 0 bases at J; junction bases unmatched: 7. Germline loops: CDR1 MNHEY, CDR2 SVGAGI. CDR3 length: 17 amino acids. As DNA, the CDR3 is TGTGCCAGCAGTTACTCGGGACGACAGGGATTGAACACTGAAGCTTTCTTT. Residues: CASSYSGRQGLNTEAFF.

This clonotype was found many times. The chain uses TRBV27 and TRBJ2-1; 12 bases align to TRBD2. CDR1 is MNHEY, CDR2 SMNVEV, per germline (reference sequence). V shed 3 bases and J 9 bases; nucleotides not matched to a gene: 6. The CDR3 is made up of 15 amino acids. DNA for the CDR3: TGTGCCAGCAGTTTCGGACTAGCGGGAACCACTGAGCAGTTCTTC. Translation gives CASSFGLAGTTEQFF.

This chain connects TRBV5-4 to TRBJ2-3; D is perhaps TRBD2 (5 bases). Germline-derived CDR1 and CDR2 are SGHNT and YYREEE (reference sequence). CDR3 length: 15 residues. The V end lost 4 bases, the J end lost 5 bases, and 17 bases lay between the germline ends. The CDR3 bases are TGTGCCAGCAGCCTGCCGGGAAGGGCCAGAGATACGCAGTATTTT. Its protein is CASSLPGRARDTQYF.

This clonotype came up many times. The chain combines TRBV29-1 with TRBJ2-1; 9 nucleotides agree with TRBD1. This CDR3 has 12 residues. Trimming at V came to 5 bases and at J to 10 bases, leaving 6 bases not matched to a gene. Germline V gene lookup returns CDR1 SQVTM and CDR2 ANQGSEA. The CDR3 is CSVYRGLWEQFF. CDR3 bases: TGCAGCGTTTACAGGGGGCTCTGGGAGCAGTTCTTC.

This clonotype was seen only a few times. The chain uses TRBV7-2 and TRBJ2-1; 7 bases are a match to TRBD2. The CDR3 is 12 residues long. Germline lookup yields CDR1 SGHTA and CDR2 FQGNSA. The V and J ends lost 5 bases and 10 bases, in that order; junction bases with no gene match: 5. The CDR3 nucleotides read TGTGCCAGCAGCACCTACGGGGGGGAGCAGTTCTTC. It is translated as CASSTYGGEQFF.

The sample holds a few counts of this clonotype. V and J are TRBV7-9 and TRBJ2-1; TRBD1 is a possible D gene (5 bases). Between the trimmed V and J ends, which lost 1 base and 13 bases, there was a span of 14 bases. Germline CDR1 and CDR2: SEHNR and FQNEAQ (reference sequence). There are 13 residues in the CDR3. The CDR3, as DNA: TGTGCCAGCAGCTTAGAGCCAGGGTGGGAACAGTTCTTC. It encodes CASSLEPGWEQFF.

This clonotype appeared a few times. V gene TRBV6-2 or TRBV6-3 combines with J gene TRBJ2-7, with 10 bases matching TRBD2. The CDR3 is made up of 15 amino acids. V was pared by 0 bases and J by 11 bases, with 10 bases of the junction left unmatched. CDR1 MNHEY and CDR2 SVGEGT come from the germline V gene. CDR3 DNA: TGTGCCAGCAGTTACTCGCCGTCTAGCGGGAGTCGTGAGTACTTC. Its translation is CASSYSPSSGSREYF.

This clonotype appeared a few times. This chain uses TRBV29-1 with TRBJ2-1; possibly TRBD2 for D (6 bases). The CDR3 is 15 residues long. Germline V gene sequence: CDR1 SQVTM, CDR2 ANQGSEA. V lost 2 bases to trimming and J lost 0 bases, with 11 bases between them. In DNA, the CDR3 is TGCAGCGTTGAATCCGGGAGTCTCTCCTACAATGAGCAGTTCTTC. Protein: CSVESGSLSYNEQFF.